This T cell receptor beta chain was sequenced during a study of blood T cell repertoires in COVID-19. The wider study: Samples of COVID-19 (acute and convalescent) were obtained from the United States, Italy and Spain. The cDNA or gDNA used as material had been derived from T cells, B-cell-depleted T cells, or PBMCs.

In the original processing: How many nucleated cells were present was estimated from reference gene primer amplification. Some clones are missing from TCRdb's copy, which holds only in-frame ones; the method was immunoSEQ multiplex PCR. V and J calls and clone size are those listed in that table; D and trimming were worked out from the DNA. The sample carries hundreds of thousands of clones, 70% to 90% recorded once. With 4 bases clipped from V and 6 bases from J, the junction kept 4 bases outside the gene matches. From germline, CDR1 is SGHNT and CDR2 YYREEE (reference sequence). There are 14 residues in the CDR3.

This receptor was obtained from a man in his forties with acute or convalescent COVID-19. The chain employs TRBV5-4 and TRBJ1-6; 7 nucleotides match TRBD1. The source material was peripheral blood. CDR3 sequence (DNA): TGTGCCAGCAGCCGAGGGACAGTTAATTCACCCCTCCACTTT. It is translated as CASSRGTVNSPLHF.